The clone carrying this TCR beta chain was picked up a small number of times. What it recognizes is unknown. The CDR3 is made up of 11 amino acids. The V end was cut by 7 bases, the J end by 4 bases, with 5 bases between. Germline CDR1 is MNHEY and CDR2 is SVGAGI. The data belong to a study of cytomegalovirus exposure and HLA in healthy donors. Study-wide points: Association with HLA alleles at 0.05 false discovery rate was found for around 15,000 TCR beta sequences in a later analysis. Follow-up analysis seemed to connect common viral pathogens with several of the most significant clusters identified.

This PCR relied on a set of 60 Vbeta primers and 13 Jbeta primers. Profiling relied on immunoSEQ multiplex PCR, and the TCRdb table lists in-frame clones only, not all of them. The repertoire includes under 200,000 clones, approximately 80% of them detected once, and approximately 2.4% sits in the top ten. This clonotype originated in a woman between 35 and 50 years old in good health and CMV-seropositive. Sequenced material: PBMCs. The rearrangement uses TRBV6-5 and TRBJ1-3; D remains unclear. The CDR3 spells CASNSGNTIYF. Here the CDR3 DNA reads TGTGCCAGCAATTCGGGAAACACCATATATTTT.